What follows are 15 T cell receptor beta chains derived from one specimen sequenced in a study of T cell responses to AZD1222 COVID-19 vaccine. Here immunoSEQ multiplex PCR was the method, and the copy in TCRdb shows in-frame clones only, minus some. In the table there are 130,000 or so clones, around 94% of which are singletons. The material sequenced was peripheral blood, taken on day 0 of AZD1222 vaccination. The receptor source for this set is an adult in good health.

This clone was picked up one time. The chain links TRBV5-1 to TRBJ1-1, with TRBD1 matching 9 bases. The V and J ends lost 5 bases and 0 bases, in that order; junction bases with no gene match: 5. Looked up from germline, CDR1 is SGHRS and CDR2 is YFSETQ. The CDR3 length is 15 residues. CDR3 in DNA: TGCGCCAGCAGACTGGACAGGGGAATGAACACTGAAGCTTTCTTT. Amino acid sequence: CASRLDRGMNTEAFF.

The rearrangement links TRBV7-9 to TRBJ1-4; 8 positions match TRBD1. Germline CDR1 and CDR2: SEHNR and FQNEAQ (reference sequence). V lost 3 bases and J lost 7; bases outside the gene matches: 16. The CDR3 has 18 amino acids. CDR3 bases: TGTGCCAGCAGCTTTACCCCCTCCAGCCAGGGGGCGGGTGAAAAACTGTTTTTT. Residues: CASSFTPSSQGAGEKLFF.

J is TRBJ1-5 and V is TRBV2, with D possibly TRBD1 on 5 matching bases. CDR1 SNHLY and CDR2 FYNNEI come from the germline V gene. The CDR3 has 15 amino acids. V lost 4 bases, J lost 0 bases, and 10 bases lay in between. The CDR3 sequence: CASSGVGVSNQPQHF. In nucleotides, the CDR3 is TGTGCCAGCAGTGGCGTAGGGGTTAGCAATCAGCCCCAGCATTTT.

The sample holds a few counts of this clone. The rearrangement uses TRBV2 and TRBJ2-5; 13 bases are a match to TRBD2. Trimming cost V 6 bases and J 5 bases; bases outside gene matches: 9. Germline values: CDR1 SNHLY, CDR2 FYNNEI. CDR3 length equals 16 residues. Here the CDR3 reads CASRLGTSGDRETQYF. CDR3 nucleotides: TGTGCCAGCAGATTAGGGACTAGCGGGGACAGGGAGACCCAGTACTTC.

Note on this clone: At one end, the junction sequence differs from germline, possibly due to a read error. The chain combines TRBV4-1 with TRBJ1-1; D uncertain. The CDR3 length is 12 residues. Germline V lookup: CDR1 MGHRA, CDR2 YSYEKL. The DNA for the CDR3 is TGCGCCAGCAGCCAAGAAGCATCCCGCTGCGTCTTT. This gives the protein CASSQEASRCVF.

Here the CDR3 reads CASSLWNLAGGPGELFF. The CDR3 DNA sequence: TGTGCCAGCAGTTTATGGAACCTAGCGGGAGGGCCCGGGGAGCTGTTTTTT. The chain recombines TRBV28 with TRBJ2-2; 12 nucleotides line up with TRBD2. There are 17 residues in the CDR3. In germline, CDR1 is MDHEN, CDR2 SYDVKM. V trimming: 0 bases; J trimming: 6 bases; junction bases outside the gene matches: 5. The whole variable domain, filled in from reference TRBV28 and TRBJ2-2, reads DVKVTQSSRYLVKRTGEKVFLECVQDMDHENMFWYRQDPGLGLRLIYFSYDVKMKEKGDIPEGYSVSREKKERFSLILESASTNQTSMYLCASSLWNLAGGPGELFFGEGSRLTVL.

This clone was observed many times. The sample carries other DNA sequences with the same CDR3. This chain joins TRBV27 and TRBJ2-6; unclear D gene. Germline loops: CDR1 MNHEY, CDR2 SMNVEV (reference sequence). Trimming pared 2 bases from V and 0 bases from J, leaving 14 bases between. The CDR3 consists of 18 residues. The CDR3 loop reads CASSLGVGRDSGANVLTF. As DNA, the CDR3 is TGTGCCAGCAGTTTAGGAGTGGGTCGAGACTCTGGGGCCAACGTCCTGACTTTC.

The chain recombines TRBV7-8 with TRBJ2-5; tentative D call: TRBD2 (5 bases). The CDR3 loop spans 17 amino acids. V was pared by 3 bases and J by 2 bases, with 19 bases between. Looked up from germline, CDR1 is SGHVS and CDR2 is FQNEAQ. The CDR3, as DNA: TGTGCCAGCAGCTTCCCCGGGATCCCAGGTGTACAAGAGACCCAGTACTTC. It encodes CASSFPGIPGVQETQYF.

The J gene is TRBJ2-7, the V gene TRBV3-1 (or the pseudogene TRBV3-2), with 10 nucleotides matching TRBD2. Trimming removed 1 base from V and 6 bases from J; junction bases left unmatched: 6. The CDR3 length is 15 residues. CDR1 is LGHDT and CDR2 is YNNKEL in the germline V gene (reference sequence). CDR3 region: CASSQGAGGLVEQYF. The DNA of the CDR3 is TGTGCCAGCAGCCAAGGAGCGGGAGGGCTTGTCGAGCAGTACTTC.

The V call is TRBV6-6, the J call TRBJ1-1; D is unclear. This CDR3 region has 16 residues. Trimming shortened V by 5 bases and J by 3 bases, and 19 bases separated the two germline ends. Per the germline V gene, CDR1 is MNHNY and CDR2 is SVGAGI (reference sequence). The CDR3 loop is CASSTPPGGSDTEAFF. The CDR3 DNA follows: TGTGCCAGCAGTACCCCTCCGGGAGGCTCGGACACTGAAGCTTTCTTT.

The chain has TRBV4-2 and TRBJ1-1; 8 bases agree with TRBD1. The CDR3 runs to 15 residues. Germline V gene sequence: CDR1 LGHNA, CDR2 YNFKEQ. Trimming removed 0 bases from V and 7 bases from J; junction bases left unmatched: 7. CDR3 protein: CASSQEGQGALEAFF. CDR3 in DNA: TGTGCCAGCAGCCAAGAGGGGCAGGGGGCCCTTGAAGCTTTCTTT.

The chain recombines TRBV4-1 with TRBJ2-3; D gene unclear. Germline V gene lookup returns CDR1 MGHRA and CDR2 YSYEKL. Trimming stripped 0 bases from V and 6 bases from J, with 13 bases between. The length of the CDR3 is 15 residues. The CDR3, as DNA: TGCGCCAGCAGCCAAGAACCAGCTATCAGGGATACGCAGTATTTT. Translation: CASSQEPAIRDTQYF.

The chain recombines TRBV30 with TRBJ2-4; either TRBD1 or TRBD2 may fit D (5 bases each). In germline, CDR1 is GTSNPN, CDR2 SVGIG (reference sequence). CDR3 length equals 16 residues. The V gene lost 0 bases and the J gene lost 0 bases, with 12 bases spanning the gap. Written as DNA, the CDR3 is TGTGCCTGGAGTGTACACAGGACTTTAGCCAAAAACATTCAGTACTTC. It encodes CAWSVHRTLAKNIQYF.

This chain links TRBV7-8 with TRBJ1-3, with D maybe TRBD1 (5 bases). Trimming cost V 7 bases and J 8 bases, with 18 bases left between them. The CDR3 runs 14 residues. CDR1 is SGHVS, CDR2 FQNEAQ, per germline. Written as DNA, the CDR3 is TGTGCCAGCACCCCGGGGAGGGGTGGGGACACCATATATTTT. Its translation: CASTPGRGGDTIYF. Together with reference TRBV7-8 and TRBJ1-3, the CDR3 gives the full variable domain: GAGVSQSPRYKVAKRGQDVALRCDPISGHVSLFWYQQALGQGPEFLTYFQNEAQLDKSGLPSDRFFAERPEGSVSTLKIQRTQQEDSAVYLCASTPGRGGDTIYFGEGSWLTVV.

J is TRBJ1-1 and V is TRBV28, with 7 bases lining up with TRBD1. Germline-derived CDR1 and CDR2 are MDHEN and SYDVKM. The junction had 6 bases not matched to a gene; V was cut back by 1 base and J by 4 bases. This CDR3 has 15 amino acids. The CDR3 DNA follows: TGTGCCAGCAGTTTATCCCAGGGGGGGGGCACTGAAGCTTTCTTT. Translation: CASSLSQGGGTEAFF.